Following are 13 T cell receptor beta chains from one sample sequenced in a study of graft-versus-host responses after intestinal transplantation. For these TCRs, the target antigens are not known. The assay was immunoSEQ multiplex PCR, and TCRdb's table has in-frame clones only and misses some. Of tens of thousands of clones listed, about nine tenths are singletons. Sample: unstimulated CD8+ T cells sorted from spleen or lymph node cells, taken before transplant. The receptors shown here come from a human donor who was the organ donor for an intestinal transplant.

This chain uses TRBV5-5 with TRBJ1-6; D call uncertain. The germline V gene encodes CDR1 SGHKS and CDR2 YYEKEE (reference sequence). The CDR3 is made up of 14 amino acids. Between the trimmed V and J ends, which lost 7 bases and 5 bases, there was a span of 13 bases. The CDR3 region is CASRPLGDNSPLHF. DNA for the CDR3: TGTGCCAGCCGCCCGTTAGGAGATAATTCACCCCTCCACTTT.

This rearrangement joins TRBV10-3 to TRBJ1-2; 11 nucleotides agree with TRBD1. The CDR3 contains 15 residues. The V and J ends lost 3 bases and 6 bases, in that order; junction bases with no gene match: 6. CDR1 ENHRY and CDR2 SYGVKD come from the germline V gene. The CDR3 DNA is TGTGCCATCAGTGAAGCACCGGGACAGGGGGATGGCTACACCTTC. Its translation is CAISEAPGQGDGYTF.

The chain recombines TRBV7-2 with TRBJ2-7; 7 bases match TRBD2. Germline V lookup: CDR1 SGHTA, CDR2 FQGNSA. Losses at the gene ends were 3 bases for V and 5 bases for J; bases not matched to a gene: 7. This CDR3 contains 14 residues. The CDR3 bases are TGTGCCAGCAGCTTGGGGGGAGGGTCGCACGAGCAGTACTTC. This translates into CASSLGGGSHEQYF.

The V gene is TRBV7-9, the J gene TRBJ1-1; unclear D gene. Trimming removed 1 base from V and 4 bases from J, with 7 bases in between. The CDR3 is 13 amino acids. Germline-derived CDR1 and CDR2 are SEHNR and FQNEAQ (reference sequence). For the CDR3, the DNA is TGTGCCAGCAGCTTAGGATGGGGCACTGAAGCTTTCTTT. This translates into CASSLGWGTEAFF.

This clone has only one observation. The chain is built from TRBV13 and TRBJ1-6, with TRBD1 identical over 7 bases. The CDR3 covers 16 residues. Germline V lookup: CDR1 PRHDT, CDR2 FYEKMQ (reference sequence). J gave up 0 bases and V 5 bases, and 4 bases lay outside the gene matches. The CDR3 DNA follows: TGTGCCAGCAGCATGGGACAGAGCTCCTATAATTCACCCCTCCACTTT. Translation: CASSMGQSSYNSPLHF.

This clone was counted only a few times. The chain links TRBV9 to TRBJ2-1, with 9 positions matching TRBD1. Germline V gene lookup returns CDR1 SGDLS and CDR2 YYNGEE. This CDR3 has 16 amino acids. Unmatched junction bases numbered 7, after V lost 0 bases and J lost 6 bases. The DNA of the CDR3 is TGTGCCAGCAGCGTAGGTGGACAGGGGTCGGTCAATGAGCAGTTCTTC. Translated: CASSVGGQGSVNEQFF.

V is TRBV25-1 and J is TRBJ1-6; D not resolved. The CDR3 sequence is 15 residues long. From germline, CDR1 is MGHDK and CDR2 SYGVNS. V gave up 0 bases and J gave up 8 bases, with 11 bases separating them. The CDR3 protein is CASSEYEVRDSPLHF. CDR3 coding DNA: TGTGCCAGCAGTGAATATGAGGTTCGGGATTCACCCCTCCACTTT.

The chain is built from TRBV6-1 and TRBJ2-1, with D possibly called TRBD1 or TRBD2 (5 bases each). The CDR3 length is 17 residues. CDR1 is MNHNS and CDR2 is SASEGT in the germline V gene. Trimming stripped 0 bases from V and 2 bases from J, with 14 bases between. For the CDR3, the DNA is TGTGCCAGCAGTGAAGCGCTGAGAGGGGCTACCTACAATGAGCAGTTCTTC. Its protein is CASSEALRGATYNEQFF.

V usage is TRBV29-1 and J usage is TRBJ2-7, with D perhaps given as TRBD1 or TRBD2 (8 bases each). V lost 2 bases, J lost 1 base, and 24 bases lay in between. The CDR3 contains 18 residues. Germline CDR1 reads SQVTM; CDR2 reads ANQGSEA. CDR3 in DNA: TGCAGCGTTGAAATAGGGCCGGGGGGGGACAGGTTATCCTACGAGCAGTACTTC. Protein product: CSVEIGPGGDRLSYEQYF.

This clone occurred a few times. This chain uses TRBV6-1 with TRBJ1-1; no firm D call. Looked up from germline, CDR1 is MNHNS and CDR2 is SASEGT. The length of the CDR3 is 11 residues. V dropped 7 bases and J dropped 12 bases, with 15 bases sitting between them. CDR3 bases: TGTGCCAGCACAATAGCGAGGGTAACTTTCTTT. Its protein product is CASTIARVTFF.

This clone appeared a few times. The DNA of the CDR3 is TGTGCCAGCAGCGTCGCGAGCGGGGGAGGGAGCACAGATACGCAGTATTTT. The encoded protein is CASSVASGGGSTDTQYF. This chain connects TRBV9 to TRBJ2-3; 8 bases line up with TRBD2. J gave up 0 bases and V 2 bases, and 8 bases lay outside the gene matches. Germline CDR1 reads SGDLS; CDR2 reads YYNGEE. The CDR3 runs to 17 residues.

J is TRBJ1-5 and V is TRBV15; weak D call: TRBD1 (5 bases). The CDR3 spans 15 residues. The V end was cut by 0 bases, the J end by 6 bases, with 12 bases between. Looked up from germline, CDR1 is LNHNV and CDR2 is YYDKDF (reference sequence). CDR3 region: CATSRDFQGGQPQHF. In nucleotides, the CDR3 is TGTGCCACCAGCAGAGATTTTCAGGGCGGTCAGCCCCAGCATTTT.

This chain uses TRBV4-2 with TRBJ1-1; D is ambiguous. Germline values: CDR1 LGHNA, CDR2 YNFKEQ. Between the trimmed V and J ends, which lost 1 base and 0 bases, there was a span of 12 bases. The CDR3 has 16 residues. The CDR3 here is CASSQAFRQMNTEAFF. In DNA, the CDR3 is TGTGCCAGCAGCCAAGCCTTCCGGCAGATGAACACTGAAGCTTTCTTT.